The TCR beta chain under discussion was sequenced for a study of cytomegalovirus exposure and HLA in healthy donors. This CDR3 contains 17 residues. Per the germline V gene, CDR1 is LGHNA and CDR2 is YNFKEQ. V lost 2 bases and J lost 0, with 14 bases in between. PCR used 60 Vbeta primers and 13 Jbeta primers. Clones were read by immunoSEQ multiplex PCR, and TCRdb kept only the in-frame ones, dropping some. This table holds approximately 110,000 clones. The chain has TRBV4-2 and TRBJ2-1; unclear D gene. The TCR sequence derives from a man younger than 40 in good health and CMV-seronegative. The sequenced sample was PBMCs. This CDR3 is CASSQQVRQSSYNEQFF. The CDR3 DNA sequence: TGTGCCAGCAGCCAACAAGTGAGGCAAAGCTCCTACAATGAGCAGTTCTTC.